The clone carrying this T cell receptor beta chain was seen a few times. TCRdb reprocessed the 5' RACE reads with MiXCR, giving one entry per CDR3 protein. The sample contains around 130,000 distinct CDR3 sequences, roughly an eighth of which appear only once. The CDR3 runs 13 residues. Trimming cost V 4 bases and J 5 bases, with 12 bases left between them. CDR1 and CDR2 (germline): SGHRS, YFSETQ. This entry is derived from a study of CD8 T cells in ankylosing spondylitis. The chain employs TRBV5-1 and TRBJ1-1, with D possibly being TRBD1 (5 bases). The receptor was isolated from a female donor with ankylosing spondylitis or in good health (not recorded which). The specimen sequenced was blood, either unsorted or a sorted T cell fraction (not recorded which). In DNA, the CDR3 is TGCGCCAGCAGCCTGGGGGACGGGACTGAAGCTTTCTTT. It yields the protein CASSLGDGTEAFF.